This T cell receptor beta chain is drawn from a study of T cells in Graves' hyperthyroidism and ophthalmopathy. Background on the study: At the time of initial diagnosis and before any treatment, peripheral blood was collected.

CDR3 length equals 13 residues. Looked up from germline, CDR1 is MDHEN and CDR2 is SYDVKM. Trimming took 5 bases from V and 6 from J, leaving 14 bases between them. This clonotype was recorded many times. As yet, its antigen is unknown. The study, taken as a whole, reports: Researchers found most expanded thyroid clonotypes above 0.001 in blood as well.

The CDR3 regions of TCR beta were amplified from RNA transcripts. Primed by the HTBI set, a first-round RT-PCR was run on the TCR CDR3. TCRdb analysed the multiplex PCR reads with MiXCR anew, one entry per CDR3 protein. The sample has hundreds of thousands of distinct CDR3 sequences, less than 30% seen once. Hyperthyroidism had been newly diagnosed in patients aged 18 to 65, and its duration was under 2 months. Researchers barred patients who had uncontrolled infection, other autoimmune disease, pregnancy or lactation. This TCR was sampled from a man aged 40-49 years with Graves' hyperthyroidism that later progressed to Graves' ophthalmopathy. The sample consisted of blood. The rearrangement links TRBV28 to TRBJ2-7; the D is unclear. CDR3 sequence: CASSPYNGGEQYF. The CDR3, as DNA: TGTGCCAGCAGTCCCTATAACGGCGGCGAGCAGTACTTC.